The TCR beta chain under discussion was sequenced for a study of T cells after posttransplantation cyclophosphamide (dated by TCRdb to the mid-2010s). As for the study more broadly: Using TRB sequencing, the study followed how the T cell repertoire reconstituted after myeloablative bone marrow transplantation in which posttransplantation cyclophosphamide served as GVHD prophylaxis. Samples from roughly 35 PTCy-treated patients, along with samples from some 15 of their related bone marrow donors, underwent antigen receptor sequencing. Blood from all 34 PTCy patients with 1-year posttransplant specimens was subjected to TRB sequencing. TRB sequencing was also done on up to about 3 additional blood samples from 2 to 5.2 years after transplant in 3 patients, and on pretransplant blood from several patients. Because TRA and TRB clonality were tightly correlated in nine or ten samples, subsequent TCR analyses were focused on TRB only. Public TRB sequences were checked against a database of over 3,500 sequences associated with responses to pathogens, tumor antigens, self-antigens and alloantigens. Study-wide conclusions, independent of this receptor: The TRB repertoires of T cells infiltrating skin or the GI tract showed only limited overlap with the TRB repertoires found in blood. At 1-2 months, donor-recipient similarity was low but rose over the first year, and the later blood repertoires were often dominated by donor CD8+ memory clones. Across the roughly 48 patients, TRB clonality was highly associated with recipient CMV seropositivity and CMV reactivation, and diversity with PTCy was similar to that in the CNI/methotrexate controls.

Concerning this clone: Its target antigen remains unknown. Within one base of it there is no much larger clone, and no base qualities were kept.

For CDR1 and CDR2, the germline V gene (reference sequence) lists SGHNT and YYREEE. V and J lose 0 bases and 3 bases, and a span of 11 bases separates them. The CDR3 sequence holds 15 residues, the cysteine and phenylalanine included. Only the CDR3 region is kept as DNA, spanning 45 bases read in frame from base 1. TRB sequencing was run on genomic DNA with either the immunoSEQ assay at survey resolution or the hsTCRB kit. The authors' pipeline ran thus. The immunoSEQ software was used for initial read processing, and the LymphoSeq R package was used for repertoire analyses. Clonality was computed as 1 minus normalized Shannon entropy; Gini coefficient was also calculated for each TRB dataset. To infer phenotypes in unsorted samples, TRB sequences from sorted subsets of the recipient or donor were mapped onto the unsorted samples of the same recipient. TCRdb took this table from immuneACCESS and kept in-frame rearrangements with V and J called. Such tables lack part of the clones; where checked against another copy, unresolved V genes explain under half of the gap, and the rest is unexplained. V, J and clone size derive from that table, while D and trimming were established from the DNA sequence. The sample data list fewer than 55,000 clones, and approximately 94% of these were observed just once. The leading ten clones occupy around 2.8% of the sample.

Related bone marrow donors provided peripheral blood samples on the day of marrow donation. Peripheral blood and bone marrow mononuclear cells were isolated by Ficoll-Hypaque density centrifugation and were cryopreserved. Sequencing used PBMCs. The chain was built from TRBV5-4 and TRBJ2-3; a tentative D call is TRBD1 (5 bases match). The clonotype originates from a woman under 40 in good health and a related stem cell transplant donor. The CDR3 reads CASSLDTGRTDTQYF. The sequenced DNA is TGTGCCAGCAGCTTGGATACAGGCAGGACAGATACGCAGTATTTT. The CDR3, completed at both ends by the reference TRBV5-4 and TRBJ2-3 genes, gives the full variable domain ETGVTQSPTHLIKTRGQQVTLRCSSQSGHNTVSWYQQALGQGPQFIFQYYREEENGRGNFPPRFSGLQFPNYSSELNVNALELDDSALYLCASSLDTGRTDTQYFGPGTRLTVL.